This entry lists 18 T cell receptor beta chains sequenced from one sample in a study of quantifying T cell responses using KT2 cells. Study details: TCR alpha and beta constant-region primers primed reverse transcription of RNA.

Each cDNA got a UMI-containing oligo ligated at its 3' end. First-round PCR used three to five cycles and beta primers RC1.1 and RC1.2 covering TRBC1 and TRBC2. One entry per CDR3 protein results from TCRdb running MiXCR on the UMI-ligation and nested PCR reads. The profile shows some 41,000 distinct CDR3 sequences, 15% to 20% of them singletons. Sequencing input: PBMCs spiked with cells of the T cell clone KT2. The receptors shown here come from a human donor.

The chain uses TRBV6-6 and TRBJ1-6; the match to TRBD1 covers 8 bases. After removal of 2 bases from V and 10 bases from J, the junction contained 10 bases not matched to a gene. This CDR3 comprises 16 residues. Germline V lookup: CDR1 MNHNY, CDR2 SVGAGI (reference sequence). This CDR3 is CASSYAPRQGSSPLHF. The CDR3, as DNA: TGTGCCAGCAGTTACGCACCCCGACAGGGGAGCTCACCCCTCCACTTT.

J is TRBJ2-1 and V is TRBV18; 8 nucleotides match TRBD2. The CDR3 is 15 residues long. CDR1 and CDR2 (germline): KGHSH, LQKENI. Trimming at V came to 6 bases and at J to 7 bases, leaving 11 bases not matched to a gene. CDR3 DNA: TGTGCCAGCTCGCTGATTAGCGGGGTGTTAAATGAGCAGTTCTTC. Translated, it gives CASSLISGVLNEQFF.

This clonotype was observed a few times. The rearrangement uses TRBV10-1 and TRBJ2-3; TRBD1 agrees at 8 bases. V lost 4 bases, J lost 7 bases, and 7 bases stayed unmatched. From germline, CDR1 is WNHNN and CDR2 SYGVQD (reference sequence). CDR3 size: 14 residues. The CDR3 DNA sequence: TGCGCCAGCAGTGGTACGACAGGGGAGTATACGCAGTATTTT. Translated, it gives CASSGTTGEYTQYF.

This clonotype was seen a handful of times. V is TRBV12-3 or TRBV12-4 and J is TRBJ1-2; D is uncertain. The CDR3 loop spans 14 amino acids. Trimming took off 2 bases at V and 5 bases at J, with 12 bases between the two ends. The chain's CDR3 is CASSLRGNAYGYTF. CDR3 coding DNA: TGTGCCAGCAGTTTACGAGGGAATGCGTATGGCTACACCTTC.

The chain is built from TRBV5-1 and TRBJ2-7, with no clear D. The CDR3 is made up of 14 amino acids. Trimming took off 2 bases at V and 4 bases at J, with 13 bases between the two ends. The germline V gene has CDR1 SGHRS and CDR2 YFSETQ. CDR3 nucleotide sequence: TGCGCCAGCAGCTTTGACACCTTGGGGTACGAGCAGTACTTC. Translation gives CASSFDTLGYEQYF.

V and J are TRBV13 and TRBJ2-7; D is perhaps TRBD1 (6 bases). The CDR3 is made up of 15 amino acids. The germline gives CDR1 PRHDT, CDR2 FYEKMQ (reference sequence). Trimming shortened V by 4 bases and J by 3 bases, and 16 bases separated the two germline ends. The CDR3 nucleotides are TGTGCCAGCAGCTCGTCTCCGGGACAAATCTACGAGCAGTACTTC. It encodes CASSSSPGQIYEQYF.

The chain carries TRBV10-3 and TRBJ1-1; a possible D gene is TRBD1 (5 bases). This CDR3 region has 14 residues. The V gene lost 2 bases and the J gene lost 5 bases, with 12 bases spanning the gap. Germline-derived CDR1 and CDR2 are ENHRY and SYGVKD. The CDR3 DNA reads TGTGCCATCAGTGAGGAAGGGGCTAGGACTGAAGCTTTCTTT. Protein product: CAISEEGARTEAFF.

The rearrangement uses TRBV12-2 and TRBJ1-6; the table's D call TRBD1 went unverified against the DNA. TRBV12-2 is given as a pseudogene. This CDR3 spans 13 amino acids. The CDR3 sequence is CASRWDHNSPLHF. CDR3 DNA: TGTGCAAGTCGGTGGGACCATAATTCACCCCTCCACTTT.

This clonotype was counted between two and nine times. The chain employs TRBV6-1 and TRBJ2-7, with unresolved D. Germline V lookup: CDR1 MNHNS, CDR2 SASEGT. The V end was cut by 0 bases, the J end by 5 bases, with 11 bases between. The CDR3 runs to 14 residues. CDR3 sequence: CASSEAGIPDEQYF. Here the CDR3 DNA reads TGTGCCAGCAGTGAAGCGGGGATCCCGGACGAGCAGTACTTC.

The V and J genes are TRBV6-5 and TRBJ1-1; TRBD1 matches at 7 bases. The junction had 13 bases not matched to a gene; V was cut back by 7 bases and J by 8 bases. The length of the CDR3 is 14 residues. Germline V gene sequence: CDR1 MNHEY, CDR2 SVGAGI. As DNA, the CDR3 is TGTGCCAGCAAAGGGACAGTAAACACTCAAGAAGCTTTCTTT. Its translation: CASKGTVNTQEAFF.

This clonotype was counted between two and nine times. The rearrangement joins TRBV7-9 to TRBJ2-7; 8 positions agree with TRBD1. V lost 2 bases and J lost 6; bases outside the gene matches: 6. CDR1 is SEHNR and CDR2 is FQNEAQ in the germline V gene (reference sequence). The CDR3 is 14 residues long. CDR3 loop: CASSLYQGATEQYF. As DNA, the CDR3 is TGTGCCAGCAGCTTATACCAGGGGGCGACCGAGCAGTACTTC.

This clonotype was observed many times. The J gene is TRBJ2-3, the V gene TRBV18; a weak D match, TRBD2 (5 bases). Germline V gene sequence: CDR1 KGHSH, CDR2 LQKENI. Trimming removed 3 bases from V and 3 bases from J, with 7 bases in between. The CDR3 spans 13 residues. CDR3 in DNA: TGTGCCAGCTCACCGACGGGGACAGATACGCAGTATTTT. It translates to CASSPTGTDTQYF.

In its sample, this clonotype was seen a few times. The CDR3 protein is CASSQIGFVGNTIYF. The CDR3 bases are TGTGCCAGCAGCCAGATAGGGTTCGTTGGAAACACCATATATTTT. The chain carries TRBV4-2 and TRBJ1-3; D is uncertain. The CDR3 sequence is 15 residues long. V was pared by 3 bases and J by 3 bases, with 12 bases between. Germline loops: CDR1 LGHNA, CDR2 YNFKEQ.

J is TRBJ1-2 and V is TRBV7-4, with D unresolved. V was trimmed by 1 base and J by 2 bases, leaving 11 bases between them. The CDR3 is made up of 15 amino acids. Germline-derived CDR1 and CDR2 are SGHVT and SQSDAQ. Here the CDR3 DNA reads TGTGCCAGCAGCTTAGATTCGGCAGGCAACTATGGCTACACCTTC. Translation gives CASSLDSAGNYGYTF.

This clonotype has just a few counts. The genes are TRBV11-3 and TRBJ2-1; the D gene could be TRBD1 or TRBD2 (5 bases each). This CDR3 is built from 12 residues. V dropped 2 bases and J dropped 11 bases, with 10 bases sitting between them. The V gene's germline CDR1 is SGHNT and CDR2 YENEEA. The CDR3 DNA is TGTGCCAGCAGCTTATCCGGGACGAAGCAGTTCTTC. Its protein product is CASSLSGTKQFF.

This rearrangement joins TRBV19 to TRBJ1-1; no clear D gene. Germline CDR1 reads LNHDA; CDR2 reads SQIVND (reference sequence). V was pared by 7 bases and J by 1 base, with 7 bases between. The CDR3 is 12 residues long. CDR3 residues: CASMRKNTEAFF. The CDR3 coding sequence is TGTGCCAGTATGAGGAAGAACACTGAAGCTTTCTTT.

This clonotype was counted only a few times. The V gene is TRBV7-2, the J gene TRBJ2-2, with 9 nucleotides matching TRBD1. Looked up from germline, CDR1 is SGHTA and CDR2 is FQGNSA. This CDR3 spans 17 amino acids. J was trimmed by 7 bases and V by 5 bases; bases with no gene match: 14. CDR3 loop: CASSPTSGQGTGGELFF. The CDR3 DNA reads TGTGCCAGCAGCCCAACTTCGGGACAGGGTACAGGCGGGGAGCTGTTTTTT.

The chain is built from TRBV3-1 and TRBJ2-3, with 9 positions matching TRBD2. This CDR3 is built from 15 residues. Per the germline V gene, CDR1 is LGHDT and CDR2 is YNNKEL (reference sequence). Trimming took 3 bases from V and 4 from J; bases not matched to a gene: 5. The DNA for the CDR3 is TGTGCCAGCAGCCAGGCGGGAGGGCTTGCAGATACGCAGTATTTT. It encodes CASSQAGGLADTQYF.